This T cell receptor beta chain stems from a study of shared clonotypes between healthy human individuals (dated by TCRdb to between 2020 and 2021). For the study in its entirety: A few men and two women, aged 18 to 49 years, made up the cohort. Per donor, three plates each were used for CD4 naive and CD4 memory, two for CD8 naive, and one for CD8 memory. To estimate repertoire size and how much clonotypes are shared between individuals, the study performed deep sequencing of blood TCR repertoires from about 5 healthy adults. To increase sequencing depth and limit assay-specific biases, TCR repertoire library preparation and sequencing were carried out by different laboratories using diverse techniques. Leukapheresis yielded between about 0.94 and 9.5 billion PBMCs per donor. Here is what the overall study found, with its caveats: Pairwise subsampling led to the expectation that sequencing depth would affect the degree of clonotype sharing among donors. Higher generation probabilities were observed for clonotypes shared by all four sorted-subset donors than for non-shared clonotypes. Rarefaction of sorted-subset datasets indicated incomplete sequencing despite the large sequencing depth. Sampling was limited to blood, and TCR repertoires in tissue likely differ from TCR repertoires in blood. Sharing across a handful of donors was observed for approximately 5% of naive CD4, over 3% of naive CD8, 2% to 2.5% of memory CD4, and roughly 0.43% of memory CD8 clonotypes. Because the study included a small number of donors, the genetic and exposure-history diversity represented was limited. Naive subsets generally had larger estimated clonotype richness than memory subsets did.

Donors were healthy HIV-negative adults with no recently reported acute infections or vaccinations. All donors were Caucasian adults living in Nashville, Tennessee, USA. CD4+ T cells were enriched by magnetic negative selection; naive cells were then positively selected on CD45RA, and the negative fraction formed the memory subset. Blood was obtained by leukapheresis, after which PBMCs were separated by Ficoll-Histopaque density gradient centrifugation and cryopreserved in liquid nitrogen vapor phase. Purity and quantity of every magnetically sorted T cell population were checked by analytical flow cytometry. Genomic DNA was isolated from every sorted fraction and measured by UV absorbance on a Nanodrop 2000c. Using the deep immunoSEQ assay, multiplex PCR amplified TCR CDR3 regions from genomic DNA. For each cell subset, the extracted genomic DNA was distributed evenly across all wells of several immunoSEQ 96-well plates, and each plate served as one replicate. Each replicate PCR for sorted subsets received 150 to 250 ng genomic DNA, equal to roughly 33,000 T cell genomes. Purified libraries were measured with a Qubit 3.0 fluorometer, size-checked on a Bioanalyzer 2100, and measured again with the KAPA Library Quantification kit. A separate single-read 150-cycle Illumina NextSeq 550 flow cell was used to sequence each immunoSEQ 96-well plate. Processing in the source paper ran as follows. The immunoSEQ output contained only junctional sequences without quality scores, so filtering could not match that applied to full-length reads. Sequences were annotated with PyIR, a Python wrapper for IgBLAST v1.9, and V/J genes and CDR3 were assigned using IMGT germline references. Reads were removed for weak V/J assignments (E-value above 1e-6), missing CDR3, stop codons, out-of-frame junctions, or ambiguous translated residues. V3J clonotypes were defined as sequences sharing the same inferred V gene, J gene, and CDR3 amino acid sequence. Percentage overlap between repertoires was computed as shared unique clonotypes divided by the size of the smaller repertoire. Richness of each repertoire was evaluated using RTK rarefaction, the Chao1 estimator, and Recon v2.1 estimates of unobserved clonotypes. OLGA was used to compute generation probabilities for all TCRbeta clonotypes that the gDNA method yielded from a handful of donors. TCRdb mirrors the immuneACCESS table, restricted to in-frame sequences. Some clones are absent from its copies; in checked studies, under half trace to an unresolved V gene, and the reason for the others is unknown. The V and J calls and clone size come from that table; D and trimming were worked out from the DNA. A total of 2.5 million or so clones appear in this sample, 90% to 95% of them only once. In total, the top ten clones hold about 0.13% of the sample.

CDR3 length: 15 amino acids, cysteine to phenylalanine. Here the CDR3 DNA is all that survives: 45 bases in frame from base 1. Germline trimming: 5 bases from V, 8 bases from J; junction bases outside gene matches: 10. In the germline V gene, CDR1 corresponds to SGHTA and CDR2 to FQGNSA. Comments on this clone: Its target antigen remains unknown. Per-nucleotide qualities are absent, and no much larger clonotype sits a single base away.

Sequenced input: naive CD4+ T cells sorted from blood. The cell subset or site label of this sample denotes: CD45RA+ positively selected. The receptor was derived from a man between 18 and 29 years old in good health. The chain employs TRBV7-2 and TRBJ1-4, with TRBD1 identical over 8 junction bases. At the DNA level, the sequence is TGTGCCAGCAGCCCTCGGACAGGGACGAGGGAAAAACTGTTTTTT. This is translated as CASSPRTGTREKLFF.